Each of the 21 T cell receptor beta chains below was sequenced from the same sample in a study of T cell responses to AZD1222 COVID-19 vaccine. Data came from immunoSEQ multiplex PCR; TCRdb stores just in-frame clones and leaves some out. The sample includes over 75,000 clones, roughly nine tenths of them seen just once. The material sequenced was peripheral blood, taken on day 0 of AZD1222 vaccination. These receptors were taken from an adult in good health.

V usage is TRBV2 and J usage is TRBJ2-7; TRBD1 agrees at 9 bases. The V gene's germline CDR1 is SNHLY and CDR2 FYNNEI. This CDR3 has 14 residues. V lost 3 bases to trimming and J lost 8 bases; unmatched junction nucleotides: 8. CDR3 bases: TGTGCCAGCAGTGACGGGACAGGGAGAGCCAAGCAGTACTTC. Residues: CASSDGTGRAKQYF.

The chain combines TRBV19 with TRBJ2-7; TRBD2 agrees at 9 bases. The CDR3 totals 14 residues. Germline loops: CDR1 LNHDA, CDR2 SQIVND (reference sequence). V lost 7 bases, J lost 0 bases, and 4 bases stayed unmatched. CDR3 protein: CASTPGLASYEQYF. DNA for the CDR3: TGTGCCAGTACCCCGGGACTAGCCTCCTACGAGCAGTACTTC.

V gene TRBV12-3 or TRBV12-4 combines with J gene TRBJ2-3; either TRBD1 or TRBD2 may fit D (5 bases each). There are 13 residues in the CDR3. Trimming stripped 5 bases from V and 0 bases from J, with 6 bases between. The CDR3 reads CASSGDSTDTQYF. As DNA, the CDR3 is TGTGCCAGCAGTGGGGACAGCACAGATACGCAGTATTTT.

The chain couples TRBV6-4 to TRBJ2-3; 8 nucleotides align to TRBD2. J was trimmed by 3 bases and V by 4 bases; bases with no gene match: 3. CDR1 is MRHNA and CDR2 is SNTAGT in the germline V gene. The CDR3 has 14 residues. The CDR3 loop reads CASSVVAGTDTQYF. Written as DNA, the CDR3 is TGTGCCAGCAGTGTGGTAGCGGGGACAGATACGCAGTATTTT.

V and J are TRBV10-2 and TRBJ2-5, with a tentative D call TRBD1 (5 bases). V lost 5 bases and J lost 1, with 8 bases in between. CDR1 is WSHSY and CDR2 is SAAADI in the germline V gene. The CDR3 covers 13 residues. The CDR3 DNA sequence: TGCGCCAGCAGTCAAGGGGCCCAAGAGACCCAGTACTTC. Translating it yields CASSQGAQETQYF.

This clone has just a few counts. The chain employs TRBV24-1 and TRBJ1-4; the match to TRBD1 covers 9 bases. Germline V gene sequence: CDR1 KGHDR, CDR2 SFDVKD. The CDR3 length is 15 residues. V shed 3 bases and J 7 bases; nucleotides not matched to a gene: 5. The CDR3 sequence: CATSDPGQGREKLFF. CDR3 nucleotide sequence: TGTGCCACCAGTGATCCGGGACAGGGCCGTGAAAAACTGTTTTTT.

The gene calls are TRBV27 and TRBJ2-7; 8 bases map to TRBD2. J gave up 3 bases and V 2 bases, and 15 bases lay outside the gene matches. CDR1 and CDR2 from the germline V gene are MNHEY and SMNVEV (reference sequence). This CDR3 has 18 residues. The CDR3 DNA reads as TGTGCCAGCAGTTTACGCCCCTCATGGAGCGGGAGTGACTACGAGCAGTACTTC. It codes for CASSLRPSWSGSDYEQYF.

CDR3 amino acids: CASAGQGGIQETQYF. In DNA form, the CDR3 reads TGTGCCAGCGCCGGGCAGGGGGGGATCCAAGAGACCCAGTACTTC. This chain joins TRBV6-5 and TRBJ2-5; D possibly matches TRBD1 or TRBD2 (7 bases each). The germline CDR1 and CDR2 sequences are MNHEY and SVGAGI. Trimming pared 8 bases from V and 1 base from J, leaving 17 bases between. This CDR3 has 15 amino acids.

In regard to this clone: Other nucleotide sequences in the sample specify the same CDR3. This chain uses TRBV2 with TRBJ1-5, with 9 bases matching TRBD1. The J segment lost 7 bases and the V segment lost 6 bases, leaving 16 bases of the junction unmatched. There are 17 residues in the CDR3. CDR1 and CDR2 from the germline V gene are SNHLY and FYNNEI. As DNA, the CDR3 is TGTGCCAGCAGCCCCACAGGGGGCGGAGGGGTAGGACAGCCCCAGCATTTT. It codes for CASSPTGGGGVGQPQHF.

This chain links TRBV18 with TRBJ1-5; unclear D gene. The CDR3 is made up of 14 amino acids. V shed 3 bases and J shed 0 bases, with 6 bases lying between them. CDR1 is KGHSH and CDR2 is LQKENI in the germline V gene. Here the CDR3 DNA reads TGTGCCAGCTCACCGGACCTTAGCAATCAGCCCCAGCATTTT. Translating gives CASSPDLSNQPQHF.

As DNA, the CDR3 is TGTGCCAGCAGCTACGGTGTAGCGAACACTGAAGCTTTCTTT. Its translation is CASSYGVANTEAFF. The genes are TRBV11-2 and TRBJ1-1; D not certain. The germline gives CDR1 SGHAT, CDR2 FQNNGV. Trimming took off 4 bases at V and 1 base at J, with 10 bases between the two ends. The CDR3 runs to 14 residues.

The chain recombines TRBV15 with TRBJ2-2; 8 bases fit TRBD1. With 8 bases clipped from V and 3 bases from J, the junction kept 17 bases outside the gene matches. Germline V gene lookup returns CDR1 LNHNV and CDR2 YYDKDF (reference sequence). The CDR3 covers 18 residues. The CDR3: CATPPHGQGQTYTGELFF. In DNA, the CDR3 is TGTGCCACCCCCCCCCACGGACAGGGCCAAACATACACCGGGGAGCTGTTTTTT. The variable domain in full, with the rest retrieved from reference TRBV15 and TRBJ2-2, is DAMVIQNPRYQVTQFGKPVTLSCSQTLNHNVMYWYQQKSSQAPKLLFHYYDKDFNNEADTPDNFQSRRPNTSFCFLDIRSPGLGDTAMYLCATPPHGQGQTYTGELFFGEGSRLTVL.

The V call is TRBV6-2 or TRBV6-3, the J call TRBJ2-1; D not certain. Germline loops: CDR1 MNHEY, CDR2 SVGEGT. Trimming shortened V by 5 bases and J by 4 bases, and 9 bases separated the two germline ends. The length of the CDR3 is 13 residues. CDR3 protein: CASSHDNYNEQFF. The CDR3 DNA follows: TGTGCCAGCAGTCACGACAATTACAATGAGCAGTTCTTC.

This clone was picked up a small number of times. This chain links TRBV19 with TRBJ2-2, with D unresolved. This CDR3 has 11 residues. The germline gives CDR1 LNHDA, CDR2 SQIVND (reference sequence). Trimming took off 5 bases at V and 6 bases at J, with 4 bases between the two ends. The DNA of the CDR3 is TGTGCCAGTAGTTTCCCCGGGGAGCTGTTTTTT. Translation: CASSFPGELFF.

The DNA for the CDR3 is TGTGCCAGCAGTCCCGCCCGGGGGGGGGAATACTATGGCTACACCTTC. Protein product: CASSPARGGEYYGYTF. V gene TRBV2 combines with J gene TRBJ1-2, with D perhaps TRBD1 (5 bases). CDR1 and CDR2 (germline): SNHLY, FYNNEI. V dropped 5 bases and J dropped 3 bases, with 19 bases sitting between them. The CDR3 extends over 16 amino acids.

The chain combines TRBV28 with TRBJ2-6; D might be TRBD1 (5 bases). The V end was cut by 4 bases, the J end by 4 bases, with 11 bases between. This CDR3 region has 15 residues. Germline CDR1 and CDR2: MDHEN and SYDVKM. The CDR3 loop is CASSWGRAGANVLTF. The CDR3, as DNA: TGTGCCAGCAGTTGGGGCAGGGCCGGGGCCAACGTCCTGACTTTC.

This clone has just one count. This chain links TRBV19 with TRBJ1-2; D gene uncertain. From germline, CDR1 is LNHDA and CDR2 SQIVND (reference sequence). The ends were cut back, 5 bases at V and 2 bases at J, with 18 bases in the middle. CDR3 size: 16 residues. CDR3 amino acids: CASSPTSPTGNYGYTF. CDR3 nucleotide sequence: TGTGCCAGTAGTCCGACCAGCCCAACTGGGAACTATGGCTACACCTTC.

This clone was recorded only once. This chain links TRBV4-1 with TRBJ1-3; TRBD1 is a possible D gene (5 bases). CDR1 and CDR2 (germline): MGHRA, YSYEKL. The CDR3 sequence is 15 residues long. V gave up 1 base and J gave up 4 bases, with 11 bases separating them. DNA for the CDR3: TGCGCCAGCAGCCAAGGTGCGGGGCTCGGAAACACCATATATTTT. Translation gives CASSQGAGLGNTIYF.

This chain connects TRBV6-1 to TRBJ2-2, with a tentative D call TRBD1 (5 bases). CDR1 is MNHNS, CDR2 SASEGT, per germline. The CDR3 length is 15 residues. The V end lost 0 bases, the J end lost 6 bases, and 11 bases lay between the germline ends. The CDR3 bases are TGTGCCAGCAGTGAAGCACGGCAGGGCGCCGGGGAGCTGTTTTTT. Protein sequence: CASSEARQGAGELFF.

The CDR3 is CASEPAGVVNEQFF. In nucleotides, the CDR3 is TGTGCCAGCGAACCGGCAGGGGTGGTGAATGAGCAGTTCTTC. The V and J genes are TRBV18 and TRBJ2-1; a weak D match, TRBD1 (6 bases). The CDR3 contains 14 residues. Germline CDR1 is KGHSH and CDR2 is LQKENI. V was cut by 8 bases and J by 7 bases, with 18 bases left in between.

The chain recombines TRBV15 with TRBJ2-7; 8 nucleotides align to TRBD2. The CDR3 runs 13 residues. J gave up 0 bases and V 9 bases, and 4 bases lay outside the gene matches. Per the germline V gene, CDR1 is LNHNV and CDR2 is YYDKDF (reference sequence). CDR3 amino acids: CATTSALSYEQYF. The CDR3 bases are TGTGCCACGACTAGCGCCCTCTCCTACGAGCAGTACTTC. Variable domain in full (rest from reference TRBV15 and TRBJ2-7): DAMVIQNPRYQVTQFGKPVTLSCSQTLNHNVMYWYQQKSSQAPKLLFHYYDKDFNNEADTPDNFQSRRPNTSFCFLDIRSPGLGDTAMYLCATTSALSYEQYFGPGTRLTVT.